The 26 T cell receptor beta chains in this list originate from one sample, sequenced in a study of T-cell memory formation after mild COVID-19. One entry per CDR3 protein, called by TCRdb with MiXCR from the 5' RACE reads. Here the sample spans around 210,000 distinct CDR3 sequences, about 9.2% being singletons. The specimen sequenced was PBMCs or a T cell subset sorted from them (not recorded which). These TCRs come from a man aged 18 to 29 who had mild COVID-19 (a few samples of this study predate the infection). Cell type and time point are not known.

This clonotype was seen only a few times. This sequence joins TRBV20-1 and TRBJ2-7; 14 bases are a match to TRBD2. Trimming at V came to 1 base and at J to 3 bases, leaving 2 bases not matched to a gene. Germline V lookup: CDR1 DFQATT, CDR2 SNEGSKA (reference sequence). This CDR3 is built from 15 residues. Here the CDR3 reads CSARGGTSGGYEQYV. The CDR3 DNA sequence: TGCAGTGCTAGAGGCGGGACTAGCGGGGGCTACGAGCAGTACGTC.

This clonotype was observed a few times. The chain recombines TRBV7-8 with TRBJ1-3; D not resolved. Germline V lookup: CDR1 SGHVS, CDR2 FQNEAQ. Trimming removed 3 bases at V and 0 bases at J, with 6 bases between. This CDR3 region has 14 residues. The CDR3 region has the DNA TGTGCCAGCAGCTTCAACCCCTCTGGAAACACCATATATTTT. This codes for CASSFNPSGNTIYF.

This clonotype was picked up many times. V usage is TRBV4-1 and J usage is TRBJ1-5; TRBD1 is a possible D gene (6 bases). Germline CDR1 MGHRA, CDR2 YSYEKL. This CDR3 contains 15 residues. Trimming left V 0 bases short and J 7 bases short, with 13 bases between. In DNA form, the CDR3 reads TGCGCCAGCAGCCAAGAGGTGACAGGCGAACAGCCCCAGCATTTT. Amino acids: CASSQEVTGEQPQHF.

This clonotype was seen a few times. The chain is built from TRBV20-1 and TRBJ2-3; TRBD1 aligns across 9 bases. Trimming removed 6 bases from V and 2 bases from J; junction bases left unmatched: 6. This CDR3 contains 14 residues. Germline CDR1 is DFQATT and CDR2 is SNEGSKA (reference sequence). In DNA form, the CDR3 reads TGCAGTGCCACACAGGGGGCTGTCACAGATACGCAGTATTTT. This codes for CSATQGAVTDTQYF.

The chain uses TRBV25-1 and TRBJ2-1; D is possibly TRBD2 (6 bases). The V and J ends lost 3 bases and 5 bases respectively, with 11 bases between them. Germline-derived CDR1 and CDR2 are MGHDK and SYGVNS. The CDR3 runs to 14 residues. CDR3 bases: TGTGCCAGCAGTGAGCGGGCGGGGAACAATGAGCAGTTCTTC. Translation gives CASSERAGNNEQFF.

The chain recombines TRBV5-6 with TRBJ2-1; 11 bases match TRBD2. V was pared by 1 base and J by 5 bases, with 2 bases of the junction left unmatched. CDR1 is SGHDT, CDR2 YYEEEE, per germline. The CDR3 is 15 amino acids. CDR3 coding DNA: TGTGCCAGCAGCTTGAGACTAGCGGGGAACAATGAGCAGTTCTTC. This translates into CASSLRLAGNNEQFF.

This clonotype was detected ten times or more. The DNA of the CDR3 is TGTGCCAGCAGCTTAGGAGCGGGGGGGACCGGGGAGCTGTTTTTT. As protein: CASSLGAGGTGELFF. The chain employs TRBV7-6 and TRBJ2-2; 10 bases line up with TRBD2. The CDR3 covers 15 residues. V lost 1 base, J lost 5 bases, and 1 base stayed unmatched. Per the germline V gene, CDR1 is SGHVS and CDR2 is FNYEAQ.

This clonotype appeared a few times. The V gene is TRBV27, the J gene TRBJ2-2; 7 bases agree with TRBD1. Germline values: CDR1 MNHEY, CDR2 SMNVEV (reference sequence). The CDR3 loop spans 13 amino acids. V was pared by 6 bases and J by 4 bases, with 2 bases of the junction left unmatched. CDR3 nucleotide sequence: TGTGCCAGCAGGACAGGGCTCACCGGGGAGCTGTTTTTT. Its protein product is CASRTGLTGELFF.

The V call is TRBV7-2, the J call TRBJ1-1; tentatively, D is TRBD1 (6 bases). There are 14 residues in the CDR3. Deletions cut 3 bases from V and 6 bases from J, with 14 bases between. The V gene's germline CDR1 is SGHTA and CDR2 FQGNSA. In DNA form, the CDR3 reads TGTGCCAGCAGCTTCTACAGAGGGGGGTCTGAAGCTTTCTTT. Amino acids: CASSFYRGGSEAFF. Supplemented by reference TRBV7-2 and TRBJ1-1, the full variable domain reads GAGVSQSPSNKVTEKGKDVELRCDPISGHTALYWYRQSLGQGLEFLIYFQGNSAPDKSGLPSDRFSAERTGGSVSTLTIQRTQQEDSAVYLCASSFYRGGSEAFFGQGTRLTVV.

This clonotype came up many times. The rearrangement uses TRBV14 and TRBJ2-4; D may be TRBD1 (6 bases). V lost 1 base and J lost 9, with 10 bases in between. The germline CDR1 and CDR2 sequences are SGHDN and FVKESK. CDR3 size: 13 residues. CDR3 nucleotide sequence: TGTGCCAGCAGCCAAGTCGTCAGGGGCATTCAGTACTTC. Encoded protein: CASSQVVRGIQYF.

This clonotype came up a few times. The chain uses TRBV12-3 or TRBV12-4 and TRBJ1-2; D call uncertain. V was trimmed by 6 bases and J by 5 bases, leaving 13 bases between them. This CDR3 spans 13 amino acids. The chain's CDR3 is CASSRGRVYGYTF. CDR3 coding DNA: TGTGCCAGCAGCCGCGGGCGGGTTTATGGCTACACCTTC.

This clonotype was found a few times. The rearrangement links TRBV18 to TRBJ2-3, with TRBD1 as a possible D gene (5 bases). The V end lost 0 bases, the J end lost 9 bases, and 10 bases lay between the germline ends. Looked up from germline, CDR1 is KGHSH and CDR2 is LQKENI. The CDR3 consists of 13 residues. The chain's CDR3 is CASSPPGPKTQYF. The CDR3 coding sequence is TGTGCCAGCTCACCACCGGGGCCCAAAACGCAGTATTTT. The whole variable domain, filled in from reference TRBV18 and TRBJ2-3, reads NAGVMQNPRHLVRRRGQEARLRCSPMKGHSHVYWYRQLPEEGLKFMVYLQKENIIDESGMPKERFSAEFPKEGPSILRIQQVVRGDSAAYFCASSPPGPKTQYFGPGTRLTVL.

This sequence joins TRBV24-1 and TRBJ2-1; 7 bases are a match to TRBD1. Looked up from germline, CDR1 is KGHDR and CDR2 is SFDVKD. Trimming cost V 6 bases and J 4 bases; bases outside gene matches: 5. The CDR3 spans 14 residues. CDR3 DNA: TGTGCCACCAGTTCAACAGGGGCTTACAATGAGCAGTTCTTC. Translating gives CATSSTGAYNEQFF.

The J gene is TRBJ2-3, the V gene TRBV7-8; 11 bases match TRBD2. The CDR3 consists of 19 residues. Germline CDR1 and CDR2: SGHVS and FQNEAQ. With 5 bases clipped from V and 2 bases from J, the junction kept 15 bases outside the gene matches. CDR3 nucleotides: TGTGCCAGCAGCACTAGGACCGTACTAGCGGGGGCCCTCACAGATACGCAGTATTTT. This gives the protein CASSTRTVLAGALTDTQYF.

This clonotype turned up a few times. This chain links TRBV12-3 or TRBV12-4 with TRBJ1-3; weak D call: TRBD1 (5 bases). With 5 bases removed from V and 1 base from J, the gap between germline ends came to 9 bases. The CDR3 runs 14 residues. The CDR3 reads CASSQRGSGNTIYF. The DNA of the CDR3 is TGTGCCAGCAGTCAGAGGGGTTCTGGAAACACCATATATTTT.

This rearrangement joins TRBV28 to TRBJ2-1; no definite D call. The germline V gene encodes CDR1 MDHEN and CDR2 SYDVKM. The V end lost 3 bases, the J end lost 5 bases, and 8 bases lay between the germline ends. CDR3 size: 13 residues. This CDR3 is CASSFGRNNEQFF. The CDR3 nucleotides read TGTGCCAGCAGTTTTGGGCGAAACAATGAGCAGTTCTTC. The complete variable domain, with remaining parts taken from reference TRBV28 and TRBJ2-1, reads DVKVTQSSRYLVKRTGEKVFLECVQDMDHENMFWYRQDPGLGLRLIYFSYDVKMKEKGDIPEGYSVSREKKERFSLILESASTNQTSMYLCASSFGRNNEQFFGPGTRLTVL.

This clonotype showed up just a few times. The chain uses TRBV20-1 and TRBJ2-3, with a tentative D call TRBD2 (5 bases). Germline-derived CDR1 and CDR2 are DFQATT and SNEGSKA (reference sequence). The V end lost 7 bases, the J end lost 7 bases, and 18 bases lay between the germline ends. The CDR3 has 13 amino acids. Here the CDR3 reads CSVEAAEAHTQYF. As DNA, the CDR3 is TGCAGTGTCGAAGCGGCGGAGGCACATACGCAGTATTTT.

The chain recombines TRBV7-2 with TRBJ2-1; 10 bases match TRBD2. The germline V gene has CDR1 SGHTA and CDR2 FQGNSA. V lost 5 bases to trimming and J lost 11 bases; unmatched junction nucleotides: 9. The CDR3 contains 14 residues. CDR3 bases: TGTGCCAGCAGCCGTGATCGGACTAGCGGACAGCAGTTCTTC. Translated: CASSRDRTSGQQFF.

This clonotype was counted a few times. The rearrangement uses TRBV5-4 and TRBJ1-3; TRBD1 matches at 10 bases. The germline V gene encodes CDR1 SGHNT and CDR2 YYREEE (reference sequence). With 4 bases clipped from V and 3 bases from J, the junction kept 10 bases outside the gene matches. CDR3 length: 17 residues. CDR3 loop: CASSPGDRGVFGNTIYF. CDR3 coding DNA: TGTGCCAGCAGCCCTGGGGACAGGGGCGTTTTTGGAAACACCATATATTTT.

This clonotype has only a few counts. The rearrangement uses TRBV28 and TRBJ1-1; D ambiguous. The CDR3 is 12 residues long. Germline V gene data show CDR1 as MDHEN and CDR2 as SYDVKM. Trimming removed 7 bases from V and 2 bases from J, with 8 bases in between. The CDR3 DNA sequence: TGTGCCAGCACAGCCTCAAACACTGAAGCTTTCTTT. Translating gives CASTASNTEAFF.

This clonotype was detected only a few times. V usage is TRBV7-9 and J usage is TRBJ1-5, with D uncertain. From germline, CDR1 is SEHNR and CDR2 FQNEAQ (reference sequence). This CDR3 contains 13 residues. The V gene lost 5 bases and the J gene lost 5 bases, with 10 bases spanning the gap. The CDR3 DNA reads as TGTGCCAGCAGCCTTAGGGTGGATCAGCCCCAGCATTTT. This encodes CASSLRVDQPQHF.

The chain carries TRBV9 and TRBJ2-7; 8 bases map to TRBD1. There are 15 residues in the CDR3. Germline trimming cut 2 bases from V and 2 bases from J; bases unmatched to any gene: 6. Germline V CDR1 and CDR2: SGDLS, YYNGEE. The chain's CDR3 is CASSVGGTGAYEQYF. The CDR3 DNA follows: TGTGCCAGCAGCGTCGGAGGGACAGGCGCCTACGAGCAGTACTTC.

This clonotype was observed at least ten times. This chain uses TRBV6-5 with TRBJ1-1; TRBD1 might be the D (5 bases). V lost 5 bases to trimming and J lost 5 bases, with 9 bases between them. The length of the CDR3 is 12 residues. The germline V gene has CDR1 MNHEY and CDR2 SVGAGI. The CDR3 bases are TGTGCCAGCAGTCGACAGAGAACTGAAGCTTTCTTT. This codes for CASSRQRTEAFF.

This sequence joins TRBV9 and TRBJ1-4; 10 nucleotides agree with TRBD1. CDR1 and CDR2 from the germline V gene are SGDLS and YYNGEE. CDR3 length equals 16 residues. V lost 3 bases, J lost 7 bases, and 9 bases stayed unmatched. The CDR3 region has the DNA TGTGCCAGCAGCGCGACTCGGTGGGACAGGGGTGAAAAACTGTTTTTT. Translated: CASSATRWDRGEKLFF. The full variable domain, completed using reference TRBV9 and TRBJ1-4, is DSGVTQTPKHLITATGQRVTLRCSPRSGDLSVYWYQQSLDQGLQFLIQYYNGEERAKGNILERFSAQQFPDLHSELNLSSLELGDSALYFCASSATRWDRGEKLFFGSGTQLSVL.

The chain joins TRBV7-2 to TRBJ2-7, with TRBD1 identical over 10 bases. This CDR3 has 16 residues. V was pared by 4 bases and J by 2 bases, with 8 bases of the junction left unmatched. Germline V CDR1 and CDR2: SGHTA, FQGNSA. The CDR3 here is CASSSPVGTGAYEQYF. The CDR3 DNA sequence: TGTGCCAGCAGCTCACCCGTCGGGACAGGGGCCTACGAGCAGTACTTC.

The chain is built from TRBV6-2 or TRBV6-3 and TRBJ2-1; maybe TRBD1 (5 bases). The CDR3 runs 15 residues. The V gene's germline CDR1 is MNHEY and CDR2 SVGEGT. Trimming stripped 3 bases from V and 0 bases from J, with 9 bases between. CDR3 residues: CASSYPGFSYNEQFF. DNA of the CDR3: TGTGCCAGCAGTTATCCAGGGTTCTCCTACAATGAGCAGTTCTTC.